This T cell receptor (beta chain) was captured by sequencing in a study of PD-L1 blockade in urothelial cancer. Measured with immunoSEQ multiplex PCR; TCRdb has only the in-frame clones, and not every one. The repertoire includes 40,000 or so clones, over 75% of them detected once, and approximately 3.4% sits in the top ten. Looked up from germline, CDR1 is SEHNR and CDR2 is FQNEAQ (reference sequence). Germline trimming cut 3 bases from V and 9 bases from J; bases unmatched to any gene: 11. This CDR3 comprises 16 residues. This receptor was identified in a man in his sixties or seventies with urothelial cancer. The chain employs TRBV7-9 and TRBJ2-1; 10 bases match TRBD2. The sample consisted of PBMCs, taken around atezolizumab (anti-PD-L1) treatment. The CDR3 DNA follows: TGTGCCAGCAGCTTTCGAGGGCTAGCGGGAGAGGGTGAGCAGTTCTTC. Protein sequence: CASSFRGLAGEGEQFF.